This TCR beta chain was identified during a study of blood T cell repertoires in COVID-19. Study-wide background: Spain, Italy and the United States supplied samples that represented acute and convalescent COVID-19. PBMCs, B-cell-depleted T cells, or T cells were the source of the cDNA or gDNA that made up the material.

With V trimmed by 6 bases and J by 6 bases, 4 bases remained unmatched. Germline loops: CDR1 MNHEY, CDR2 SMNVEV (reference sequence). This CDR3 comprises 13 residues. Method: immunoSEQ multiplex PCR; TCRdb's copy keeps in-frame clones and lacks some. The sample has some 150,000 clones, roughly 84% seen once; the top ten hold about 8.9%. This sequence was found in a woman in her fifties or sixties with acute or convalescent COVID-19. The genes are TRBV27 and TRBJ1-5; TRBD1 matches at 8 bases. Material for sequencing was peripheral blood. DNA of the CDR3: TGTGCCAGCAGCTCACAGGGGGGTCAGCCCCAGCATTTT. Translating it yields CASSSQGGQPQHF.